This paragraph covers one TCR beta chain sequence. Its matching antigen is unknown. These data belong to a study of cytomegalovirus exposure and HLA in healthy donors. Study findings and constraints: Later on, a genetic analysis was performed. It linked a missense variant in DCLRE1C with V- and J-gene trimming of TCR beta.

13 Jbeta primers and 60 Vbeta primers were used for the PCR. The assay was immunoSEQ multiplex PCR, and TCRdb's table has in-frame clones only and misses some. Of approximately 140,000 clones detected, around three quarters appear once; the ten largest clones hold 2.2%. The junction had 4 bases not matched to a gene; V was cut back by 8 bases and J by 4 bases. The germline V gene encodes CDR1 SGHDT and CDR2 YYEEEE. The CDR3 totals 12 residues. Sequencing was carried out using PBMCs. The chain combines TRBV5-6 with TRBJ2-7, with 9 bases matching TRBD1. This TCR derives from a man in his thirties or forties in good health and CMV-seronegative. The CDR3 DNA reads TGTGCCAGGCGACAGGGGGGGTACGAGCAGTACTTC. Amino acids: CARRQGGYEQYF.